There are many counts of the clone carrying this TCR beta chain. Its antigen is not identified. Time point specified: newly diagnosed GD, antithyroid drugs for less than 3 months. RNA isolated from PBMCs was used to make the TCR library. Arm-PCR of CDR3 regions with iRepertoire HTBI primers generated TCR beta libraries. From the multiplex PCR reads, TCRdb called clonotypes with MiXCR, one entry per CDR3 protein. This table holds under 450,000 distinct CDR3 sequences, around 15% found once. This sample is part of a study of regulatory T cells in long-lasting Graves disease. Broader study findings: Lower TCR diversity characterized persistent Graves' patients relative to newly diagnosed patients.

The length of the CDR3 is 15 residues. CDR1 and CDR2 (germline): SNHLY, FYNNEI. V was clipped by 6 bases and J by 2 bases; unmatched bases: 8. Another study also made use of these data, one on T cells in Graves' hyperthyroidism and ophthalmopathy.

The sample in question was peripheral blood mononuclear cells (PBMCs), obtained at new diagnosis, from a patient treated with antithyroid drugs. The clonotype originates from a woman aged 18-35 years with Graves disease. The rearrangement joins TRBV2 to TRBJ1-2, with 8 bases matching TRBD1. As DNA, the CDR3 is TGTGCCAGCAGGCCTACAGGGGGGTCGAACTATGGCTACACCTTC. This translates into CASRPTGGSNYGYTF.